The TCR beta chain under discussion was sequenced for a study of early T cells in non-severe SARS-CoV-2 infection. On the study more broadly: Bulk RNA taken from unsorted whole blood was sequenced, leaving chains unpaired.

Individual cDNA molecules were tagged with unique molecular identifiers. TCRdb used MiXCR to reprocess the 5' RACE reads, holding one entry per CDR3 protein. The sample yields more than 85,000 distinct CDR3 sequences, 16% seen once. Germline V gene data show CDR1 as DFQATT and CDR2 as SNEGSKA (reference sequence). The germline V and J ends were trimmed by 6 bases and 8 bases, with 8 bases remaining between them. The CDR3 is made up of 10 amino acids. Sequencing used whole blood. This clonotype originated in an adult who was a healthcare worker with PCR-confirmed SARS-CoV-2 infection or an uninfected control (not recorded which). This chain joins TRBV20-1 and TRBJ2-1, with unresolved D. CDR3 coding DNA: TGCAGTGCAATCACCCATGAGCAGTTCTTC. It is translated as CSAITHEQFF.